This T cell receptor beta chain was identified during a study of blood T cell repertoires in COVID-19. About the study: T cells, B-cell-depleted T cells, or PBMCs supplied cDNA or gDNA.

There are 16 residues in the CDR3. Between the trimmed V and J ends, which lost 0 bases and 1 base, there was a span of 13 bases. Germline assignment: CDR1 MNHEY and CDR2 SVGAGI. Original analysis: Amplified reference gene primers provided the basis for estimating nucleated cell counts. Using immunoSEQ multiplex PCR, the repertoire was profiled, and TCRdb retains in-frame clones only, with some absent. Clone size and the V and J calls come from that table; the DNA yielded D and trimming. The sample consists of about 150,000 clones, 65% to 80% of them appearing once. Sequencing was performed on peripheral blood. The rearrangement uses TRBV6-5 and TRBJ2-7; D perhaps matches TRBD2 (5 bases). This clonotype was sampled from a man aged 55 to 70 with acute or convalescent COVID-19. This CDR3 is CASSYSIARGSYEQYF. CDR3 coding DNA: TGTGCCAGCAGTTACTCGATAGCTCGGGGTTCCTACGAGCAGTACTTC.